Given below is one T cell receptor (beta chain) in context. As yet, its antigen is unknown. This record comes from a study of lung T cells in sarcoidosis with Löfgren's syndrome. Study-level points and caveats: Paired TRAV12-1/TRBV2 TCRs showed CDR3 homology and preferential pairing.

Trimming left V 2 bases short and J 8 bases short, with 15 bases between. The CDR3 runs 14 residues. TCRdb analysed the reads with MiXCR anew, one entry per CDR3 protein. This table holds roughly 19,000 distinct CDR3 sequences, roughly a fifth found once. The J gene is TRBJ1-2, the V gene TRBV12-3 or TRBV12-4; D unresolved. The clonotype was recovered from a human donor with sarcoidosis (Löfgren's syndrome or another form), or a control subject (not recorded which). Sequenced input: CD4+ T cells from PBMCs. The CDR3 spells CASSLPGISRGYTF. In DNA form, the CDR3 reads TGTGCCAGCAGTTTACCCGGGATCTCCCGGGGCTACACCTTC.